Shown below are 6 T cell receptor beta chains from a single sample sequenced in a study of T cell responses to AZD1222 COVID-19 vaccine. The data were produced by immunoSEQ multiplex PCR, yet TCRdb's version contains in-frame clones alone and is incomplete. The table lists more than 95,000 clones, 89% of them singletons, with approximately 18% in the top ten. The specimen comprised peripheral blood, sampled on day 0 of AZD1222 vaccination. The receptor set was obtained from an adult in good health.

This clone was found a few times. The chain employs TRBV11-2 and TRBJ1-4; no firm D call. The CDR3 is 14 amino acids. V lost 1 base and J 4 bases, leaving 7 bases between the germline ends. Germline CDR1 reads SGHAT; CDR2 reads FQNNGV. In nucleotides, the CDR3 is TGTGCCAGCAGCTTAGGCCAAGTTAATGAAAAACTGTTTTTT. It yields the protein CASSLGQVNEKLFF.

This clone is a singleton in its sample. The chain combines TRBV7-6 with TRBJ2-7, with TRBD1 matching 9 bases. The V gene's germline CDR1 is SGHVS and CDR2 FNYEAQ. CDR3 length equals 15 residues. Trimming at V came to 3 bases and at J to 2 bases, leaving 5 bases not matched to a gene. CDR3 protein: CASSLGDRATYEQYF. CDR3 in DNA: TGTGCCAGCAGCTTGGGGGACAGGGCAACCTACGAGCAGTACTTC.

The chain uses TRBV7-3 and TRBJ2-3; D is unclear. The length of the CDR3 is 16 residues. Germline V CDR1 and CDR2: SGHTA, FQGTGA. Trimming pared 0 bases from V and 5 bases from J, leaving 15 bases between. The CDR3 spells CASSLTRLRLGDTQYF. CDR3 bases: TGTGCCAGCAGCTTAACTCGTCTCCGGCTCGGAGATACGCAGTATTTT.

This sequence joins TRBV9 and TRBJ1-1; D may be TRBD1 (6 bases). The ends were cut back, 3 bases at V and 1 base at J, with 13 bases in the middle. The CDR3 extends over 15 amino acids. The V gene's germline CDR1 is SGDLS and CDR2 YYNGEE. CDR3: CASSARQAPNTEAFF. CDR3 nucleotide sequence: TGTGCCAGCAGCGCCCGACAGGCCCCGAACACTGAAGCTTTCTTT. The whole variable domain, remainder taken from reference TRBV9 and TRBJ1-1, is DSGVTQTPKHLITATGQRVTLRCSPRSGDLSVYWYQQSLDQGLQFLIQYYNGEERAKGNILERFSAQQFPDLHSELNLSSLELGDSALYFCASSARQAPNTEAFFGQGTRLTVV.

The V gene is TRBV19, the J gene TRBJ2-5, with 10 bases aligning to TRBD2. The V segment lost 4 bases and the J segment 1 base; nucleotides outside the gene matches: 6. This CDR3 is 16 amino acids long. CDR1 is LNHDA, CDR2 SQIVND, per germline (reference sequence). The CDR3 region has the DNA TGTGCCAGTAGTAAGGGGGCTAGCGGGGGCCAAGAGACCCAGTACTTC. It translates to CASSKGASGGQETQYF.

The genes are TRBV18 and TRBJ2-3; 8 positions agree with TRBD2. CDR1 is KGHSH and CDR2 is LQKENI in the germline V gene. With V trimmed by 6 bases and J by 4 bases, 6 bases remained unmatched. The CDR3 length is 14 residues. The DNA of the CDR3 is TGTGCCAGCTCGTCACCGGGACTAGCAGATACGCAGTATTTT. Protein: CASSSPGLADTQYF.